These T cell receptor beta chains were read from a single sample in a study of OX40 agonist ivuxolimab in advanced cancers. Sequenced by immunoSEQ multiplex PCR; TCRdb stores in-frame clones only, minus some. The data show some 52,000 clones, roughly 90% seen once. This sample comprised CD4+ or CD8+ T cells sorted from blood, obtained in a trial of the OX40 agonist ivuxolimab. The receptor source for this set is an adult with an advanced solid tumor such as melanoma, head and neck, liver or kidney cancer. Each CDR3 is given with its conserved first and last residue. A D gene is named only where the DNA matches it firmly. Some rows have no size entry. The others give once, few or many, or a class for an expanded clone.

size | J | V | D | CDR3 | DNA
- | TRBJ1-1 | TRBV10-3 | TRBD1 | CAARGQNEAFF | TGTGCGGCCAGGGGGCAAAATGAAGCTTTCTTT
- | TRBJ2-2 | TRBV5-1 | - | CASSLSGLGGTGELFF | TGCGCCAGCAGTCTTAGCGGACTAGGGGGCACCGGGGAGCTGTTTTTT
- | TRBJ1-1 | TRBV18 | - | CASSDSGAMGNTEAFF | TGTGCCAGCTCTGACTCAGGGGCAATGGGAAACACTGAAGCTTTCTTT
- | TRBJ1-5 | TRBV18 | - | CASSPSAVKGRNFGQPQHF | TGTGCCAGCTCACCCTCGGCGGTGAAGGGTAGAAATTTCGGTCAGCCCCAGCATTTT
- | TRBJ2-1 | TRBV5-6 | - | CASSLTSNRATFF | TGTGCCAGCAGCTTAACTAGTAACCGAGCCACGTTCTTC
once | TRBJ2-7 | TRBV6-5 | TRBD2 | CASSYSASGSSYEQYF | TGTGCCAGCAGTTACTCGGCTAGCGGAAGCTCCTACGAGCAGTACTTC
- | TRBJ1-2 | TRBV5-1 | - | CASSRDGPPYGYTF | TGCGCCAGCAGCCGAGACGGACCACCTTATGGCTACACCTTC
- | TRBJ2-2 | TRBV2 | - | CASTRQDLYTGELFF | TGTGCCAGCACCCGACAGGACCTCTACACCGGGGAGCTGTTTTTT
few | TRBJ1-1 | TRBV25-1 | - | CASSAGVFAEAFF | TGTGCCAGCAGTGCAGGGGTCTTCGCTGAAGCTTTCTTT
- | TRBJ2-5 | TRBV15 | - | CATSRDRFQAETQYF | TGTGCCACCAGCAGAGATCGGTTCCAGGCAGAGACCCAGTACTTC
- | TRBJ2-3 | TRBV5-4 | - | CASSSHPDTQYF | TGTGCCAGCAGCAGTCACCCAGATACGCAGTATTTT
- | TRBJ1-6 | TRBV7-9 | TRBD1 | CASSRDRTDSPLHF | TGTGCCAGCAGCCGGGACAGGACGGATTCACCCCTCCACTTT
- | TRBJ2-6 | TRBV18 | - | CASSPQTGSGANVLTF | TGTGCCAGCTCACCACAAACAGGGTCTGGGGCCAACGTCCTGACTTTC
- | TRBJ2-3 | TRBV21-1 | - | CASSPGRRSTDTQYF | TGTGCCAGCAGCCCGGGACGACGGAGCACAGATACGCAGTATTTT
- | TRBJ1-3 | TRBV30 | - | CAWSFLDSTIYF | TGTGCCTGGAGCTTCCTGGACAGTACCATATATTTT
- | TRBJ1-5 | TRBV7-2 | - | CASSLATQPRQPQHF | TGTGCCAGCAGCTTAGCTACACAGCCTCGTCAGCCCCAGCATTTT
- | TRBJ1-1 | TRBV30 | - | CAWKGHAVSEAFF | TGTGCCTGGAAGGGACATGCGGTATCTGAAGCTTTCTTT
- | TRBJ1-4 | TRBV4-1 | - | CASSQVADTPTQLFF | TGCGCCAGCAGCCAAGTGGCGGACACCCCAACCCAACTGTTTTTT